This T cell receptor (beta chain) was captured in a study of OX40 agonist ivuxolimab in advanced cancers. Study-level background: Ivuxolimab, which targeted the costimulatory receptor OX40 (CD134), was an agonistic, fully human IgG2 monoclonal antibody. Intravenous ivuxolimab was administered to patients every 2 weeks at six dose levels: 0.01, 0.1, 0.3, 1.5, 3 and 10 mg/kg. Of the approximately 50 dose-escalation patients, hepatocellular carcinoma was present in some 19, melanoma in approximately 15, renal cell carcinoma in 9 and head and neck cancer in 9. In the dose-escalation cohort, approximately 83% of patients were male, and the mean age was approximately 60 years with a range of roughly 23 to 90. Patients were allowed to have had prior anti-PD-1, anti-PD-L1 or anti-CTLA-4 therapy, and approximately 40% of the dose-escalation patients had previously received checkpoint inhibitors. Three dose-escalation patients achieved partial responses, one with hepatocellular carcinoma and two with cutaneous melanoma. Peripheral TCRbeta sequencing aimed to test whether ivuxolimab altered TCR sequence diversity and caused clonal T-cell expansion. The monotherapy dose-escalation portion (N of about 52 patients) of the phase I ivuxolimab trial is reported in the paper. What the authors observed across the whole study: After ivuxolimab, CD8+ T cells had more expanded clones than CD4+ T cells on average. Antigen specificity was not determined for the clonally expanded peripheral T cells. At doses of 0.1 to 3.0 mg/kg, clonal expansion of both CD4+ and CD8+ blood T cells was observed from baseline to week 6. In the 0.1-3.0 mg/kg groups, partial responders had among the lowest normalized peripheral clonal expansion, particularly in CD8+ T cells. Low levels of normalized T-cell clonal expansion were also seen in some patients who did not respond.

Points on this clone: The specificity of this receptor is unknown. No quality values exist for individual bases; no much larger clone is one base distant.

The trial excluded patients who had a history of autoimmune disease or were on systemic immunosuppression. Peripheral blood for TCR sequencing was collected from all dose cohorts at baseline, on cycle 4 day 1, and on cycle 7 day 1. Samples were obtained from an open-label, multicenter, first-in-human phase I dose-escalation trial of ivuxolimab. The trial enrolled adults with locally advanced or metastatic head and neck squamous cell, hepatocellular, melanoma or renal cell carcinoma. Before TCR sequencing, CD4+ T cells and CD8+ T cells were sorted from peripheral blood as separate populations. Ends trimmed: V by 1 base, J by 8 bases; bases unmatched to a gene: 12. The CDR3 holds 18 amino acids from the cysteine to the phenylalanine. Left in the record is the CDR3 DNA by itself, 54 bases read in frame from the first base. The germline V gene (reference sequence) specifies LNHDA as CDR1 and SQIVND as CDR2.

Genomic DNA was extracted from sorted cells for sequencing of the TCRbeta CDR3 region. The immunoSEQ Assay was used to sequence the TCRbeta CDR3 regions. Imported from immuneACCESS, the table was reduced by TCRdb to in-frame sequences with V and J called. These copies leave out some clones; in studies compared against another copy, an unresolved V gene accounts for under half, and the cause of the remainder is not known. This sample lists tens of thousands of clones; around 89% were detected once. The ten largest clones capture 25% to 40% of the sample. This sample comprised CD4+ or CD8+ T cells sorted from blood, obtained in a trial of the OX40 agonist ivuxolimab. This clonotype originated in an adult with an advanced solid tumor such as melanoma, head and neck, liver or kidney cancer. This chain joins TRBV19 to TRBJ2-1; a stretch of 12 junction bases matches TRBD2. In nucleotide form, the sequence is TGTGCCAGTAGTATAGGGTTCCTAGCGGGGGGGCTAGGGTATGAGCAGTTCTTC. This sequence encodes CASSIGFLAGGLGYEQFF.